This T cell receptor (beta chain) was documented in a study of Ad26.COV2.S vaccination and SARS-CoV-2 variants (dated by TCRdb to about 2021). Notes on the research overall: Vaccine-arm donors were drawn from COV1001, a multicentre, randomized, double-blind, placebo-controlled phase I-IIa trial of Ad26.COV2.S in healthy adults. Ad26.COV2.S was administered intramuscularly at a dose of 5x10^10 or 1x10^11 viral particles, either as one shot or as two shots given 56 days apart. The TCR-sequenced set comprised around 30 samples: some 20 Ad26.COV2.S vaccine recipients, 5 placebo recipients and 8 SARS-CoV-2 convalescent individuals. Investigators did not know the trial group allocation while performing experiments and assessing outcomes. Participants in the trial were split at random into five groups of five each, receiving low-dose or high-dose Ad26.COV2.S once or twice, or else placebo on both occasions. The specificity and breadth of SARS-CoV-2-reactive T cell receptors after Ad26.COV2.S vaccination were assessed by TCRbeta repertoire sequencing. The paper as a whole reports these results and caveats: The authors noted that the TCR breadth and depth analyses may have underestimated total T cell responses. Spike-specific TCR breadth was higher in Ad26.COV2.S recipients than in placebo recipients (P = 0.0014). Vaccine and placebo recipients had comparable non-spike TCR breadth, which fits with the vaccine containing only spike. After vaccination, spike-specific CD8+ and CD4+ T cell responses were reported to show substantial breadth. The study lacked the statistical power to compare responses across vaccine doses or regimens.

TCRbeta CDR3 regions were sequenced with the immunoSEQ Assay. After extraction, genomic DNA underwent amplification by bias-controlled multiplex PCR, followed by high-throughput sequencing. Under the source paper's analysis protocol: To quantify the absolute abundance of each unique TCRbeta CDR3 region, sequences were collapsed and filtered. T cell fraction was estimated by normalization of TCRbeta template counts to usable DNA, with usable DNA being measured through amplification of reference genes present in all nucleated cells. Repertoire TCRs were annotated as SARS-CoV-2-specific when V gene, CDR3 amino acid sequence and J gene were exactly matched to a known reactive TCR set. MIRA supplied the reference SARS-CoV-2 TCR set, which was filtered for enrichment in COVID-19-positive ImmuneCODE repertoires so that public or cross-reactive TCRs were removed. Using the MIRA antigens, annotated TCRs were further analysed by specific ORF or by position within an ORF. Depth was the summed frequency of annotated unique rearrangements, while breadth was defined as annotated unique rearrangements over total unique productive rearrangements. Group comparisons of TCR breadth used two-sided Wilcoxon rank-sum tests. In TCRdb, the immuneACCESS table is reduced to in-frame sequences with V and J assigned. These tables do not hold every clone; where another copy was compared, an unresolved V gene accounts for under half, and the others remain unexplained. Clone size and the V and J calls come from that table; the DNA yielded D and trimming. This sample gives about 370,000 clones in total; less than 90% of them show up just once. More than 3% of the sample is held by the ten biggest clonotypes.

What this sample's treatment or condition label stands for: about 20 received Ad26.COV2.S at low or high dose, single or two shots; about 5 received placebo; per-sample allocation not given. For vaccine and placebo recipients, the sequenced repertoires came from samples collected on day 63 after the first injection. In Cohort 1b, 25 or so adults aged 18-55 years were enrolled at a single site in Boston, USA, between 29 July and 7 August 2020. As a vaccine, Ad26.COV2.S was a replication-incompetent adenovirus type 26 vector that expressed a prefusion-stabilized SARS-CoV-2 spike protein derived from the original Wuhan strain. Trimming leaves V shorter by 3 bases and J shorter by 2 bases, with the junction holding 13 bases beyond the gene matches. Per the germline V gene, SGHVS is the CDR1 and FNYEAQ is the CDR2. The CDR3 covers 18 residues, taking in both the cysteine and the phenylalanine. Only CDR3 DNA is held: 54 bases, read in frame from base 1.

This clone was counted only a few times. The antigen this receptor binds is unknown. The input lacks base qualities; no much larger clone sits a single base away. Recombination connected TRBV7-6 to TRBJ2-3; 8 central bases correspond to TRBD2. The sequence came from a person between 18 and 60 years old who received the Ad26.COV2.S COVID-19 vaccine or a placebo. The sample here was peripheral blood, taken in a trial of Ad26.COV2.S vaccine versus placebo. The DNA is TGTGCCAGCAGCTTTGACACCCTCGGAGCGGGGGTCACAGATACGCAGTATTTT. This gives the protein CASSFDTLGAGVTDTQYF.